The present TCR beta chain was sequenced within a study of cytomegalovirus exposure and HLA in healthy donors. Study-wide points: Productive status was seen about 90% or about 30% of the time for most TCR beta V segments in an earlier analysis.

The V gene's germline CDR1 is SNHLY and CDR2 FYNNEI. This CDR3 contains 14 residues. V was shortened by 9 bases and J by 0 bases, with 12 bases between the two germline ends. Primers: 60 Vbeta forward and 13 Jbeta reverse. Using immunoSEQ multiplex PCR, the repertoire was profiled, and TCRdb retains in-frame clones only, with some absent. Among approximately 120,000 clones listed, under 80% were seen once. Details on this clone: Antigen specificity is unknown.

The sequenced sample consisted of PBMCs. The rearrangement uses TRBV2 and TRBJ1-3; D perhaps matches TRBD1 (5 bases). The receptor comes from a woman aged 60 to 75 in good health and CMV-seropositive. CDR3 sequence (DNA): TGTGCCAGTGGTGGGGCAGCCTCTGGAAACACCATATATTTT. It yields the protein CASGGAASGNTIYF. The variable domain in full, with the rest retrieved from reference TRBV2 and TRBJ1-3, is EPEVTQTPSHQVTQMGQEVILRCVPISNHLYFYWYRQILGQKVEFLVSFYNNEISEKSEIFDDQFSVERPDGSNFTLKIRSTKLEDSAMYFCASGGAASGNTIYFGEGSWLTVV.